The present T cell receptor (beta chain) was sequenced within a study of blood T cell repertoires in COVID-19. Here immunoSEQ multiplex PCR was the method, and the copy in TCRdb shows in-frame clones only, minus some. The table has roughly 38,000 clones, just under 75% seen once. This clone was observed a few times. This TCR was recovered from a man between 65 and 85 years old with COVID-19, enrolled during active disease. The material sequenced was peripheral blood.

CDR3 sequence reads: CASTTVTRDSNQPQHF. The CDR3 DNA reads TGTGCCAGCACAACAGTTACGCGGGATAGCAATCAGCCCCAGCATTTT. V usage is TRBV28 and J usage is TRBJ1-5, with no clear D. V shed 7 bases and J shed 0 bases, with 16 bases lying between them. CDR1 is MDHEN and CDR2 is SYDVKM in the germline V gene. CDR3 length: 16 residues.